These 21 T cell receptor beta chains came from one sample sequenced in a study of cytomegalovirus exposure and HLA in healthy donors. The PCR had 60 Vbeta and 13 Jbeta primers. Clones were read by immunoSEQ multiplex PCR, and TCRdb kept only the in-frame ones, dropping some. Of 120,000 to 150,000 clones detected, 88% appear once; the ten largest clones hold 0.45% to 0.55%. Sequenced material: PBMCs. The receptors originated from a woman aged 40 to 50 in good health and CMV-seronegative.

V and J are TRBV7-8 and TRBJ1-5, with D unresolved. There are 16 residues in the CDR3. With 0 bases removed from V and 0 bases from J, the gap between germline ends came to 9 bases. Germline lookup yields CDR1 SGHVS and CDR2 FQNEAQ. The DNA for the CDR3 is TGTGCCAGCAGCTTAGCGCGGAGTAATAGCAATCAGCCCCAGCATTTT. Protein: CASSLARSNSNQPQHF.

The rearrangement joins TRBV6-5 to TRBJ2-7, with TRBD1 as a possible D gene (7 bases). CDR1 and CDR2 (germline): MNHEY, SVGAGI. This CDR3 contains 15 residues. V was cut by 4 bases and J by 0 bases, with 13 bases left in between. The DNA for the CDR3 is TGTGCCAGCAGTTCCCCGGGGGACAGCTCCTACGAGCAGTACTTC. It is translated as CASSSPGDSSYEQYF.

This clone has only one observation. The CDR3, as DNA: TGTGCCAGCAGAACAGAGAGCTCCTATAATTCACCCCTCCACTTT. Amino acid sequence: CASRTESSYNSPLHF. The J gene is TRBJ1-6, the V gene TRBV2; D unresolved. Trimming shortened V by 6 bases and J by 0 bases, and 9 bases separated the two germline ends. The CDR3 covers 15 residues. CDR1 is SNHLY and CDR2 is FYNNEI in the germline V gene.

The chain links TRBV4-1 to TRBJ1-2, with D possibly being TRBD1 (5 bases). Germline V lookup: CDR1 MGHRA, CDR2 YSYEKL. V was cut by 1 base and J by 14 bases, with 17 bases left in between. CDR3 length equals 13 residues. The chain's CDR3 is CASSQVDSGTTTF. CDR3 DNA: TGCGCCAGCAGCCAAGTCGACTCCGGGACTACGACCTTC.

The V and J genes are TRBV10-3 and TRBJ1-3, with D unclear. From germline, CDR1 is ENHRY and CDR2 SYGVKD. V gave up 0 bases and J gave up 3 bases, with 6 bases separating them. CDR3 size: 14 residues. Here the CDR3 DNA reads TGTGCCATCAGTGAGTCGGGAGGTGGAAACACCATATATTTT. Translating gives CAISESGGGNTIYF.

The chain carries TRBV5-1 and TRBJ1-1; the match to TRBD1 covers 7 bases. The CDR3 extends over 14 amino acids. CDR1 SGHRS and CDR2 YFSETQ come from the germline V gene. The trim removed 0 bases at V and 8 bases at J, leaving 7 bases unmatched. Written as DNA, the CDR3 is TGCGCCAGCAGCTTGGGGGAATACAGGGGCGAAGCTTTCTTT. Residues: CASSLGEYRGEAFF.

The rearrangement joins TRBV7-2 to TRBJ2-2; possible D gene TRBD2, 6 bases. This CDR3 has 15 amino acids. Germline V gene lookup returns CDR1 SGHTA and CDR2 FQGNSA. Between the trimmed V and J ends, which lost 5 bases and 10 bases, there was a span of 20 bases. The CDR3 protein is CASSIVSGTGEELFF. CDR3 coding DNA: TGTGCCAGCAGCATCGTTAGCGGTACTGGGGAGGAGCTGTTTTTT. The entire variable domain, with the rest obtained from reference TRBV7-2 and TRBJ2-2, is as follows: GAGVSQSPSNKVTEKGKDVELRCDPISGHTALYWYRQSLGQGLEFLIYFQGNSAPDKSGLPSDRFSAERTGGSVSTLTIQRTQQEDSAVYLCASSIVSGTGEELFFGEGSRLTVL.

The chain has TRBV9 and TRBJ2-3; 8 bases are shared with TRBD2. Germline CDR1 is SGDLS and CDR2 is YYNGEE. The CDR3 runs 16 residues. The junction had 6 bases not matched to a gene; V was cut back by 1 base and J by 2 bases. CDR3 residues: CASSVTGTRVTDTQYF. As DNA, the CDR3 is TGTGCCAGCAGCGTAACCGGGACTAGGGTCACAGATACGCAGTATTTT.

This rearrangement joins TRBV5-1 to TRBJ2-2, with 12 bases fitting TRBD2. J was trimmed by 7 bases and V by 4 bases; bases with no gene match: 8. The CDR3 runs to 16 residues. Germline V gene lookup returns CDR1 SGHRS and CDR2 YFSETQ. The CDR3 sequence is CASSVPGLAGSGELFF. The CDR3 bases are TGCGCCAGCAGCGTACCGGGACTAGCGGGCAGCGGGGAGCTGTTTTTT.

The genes are TRBV28 and TRBJ1-4, with D uncertain. Germline V gives CDR1 MDHEN, CDR2 SYDVKM. This CDR3 region has 12 residues. Trimming shortened V by 4 bases and J by 3 bases, and 3 bases separated the two germline ends. The CDR3 DNA reads as TGTGCCAGCAGTTCCTCTAATGAAAAACTGTTTTTT. Its protein product is CASSSSNEKLFF.

V usage is TRBV15 and J usage is TRBJ1-3; no clear D gene. The CDR3 has 15 amino acids. V was clipped by 0 bases and J by 2 bases, with 8 bases between them. CDR1 and CDR2 (germline): LNHNV, YYDKDF (reference sequence). The CDR3 loop is CATSRDRRAGNTIYF. CDR3 coding DNA: TGTGCCACCAGCAGAGATAGGAGGGCTGGAAACACCATATATTTT.

The chain recombines TRBV7-8 with TRBJ2-3; TRBD1 aligns across 9 bases. Losses at the gene ends were 1 base for V and 7 bases for J; bases not matched to a gene: 9. Germline CDR1 is SGHVS and CDR2 is FQNEAQ. The CDR3 has 16 amino acids. The CDR3 nucleotides are TGTGCCAGCAGCTTAGGCGGACAGGGGTGGTTGTATACGCAGTATTTT. It specifies CASSLGGQGWLYTQYF.

J is TRBJ2-7 and V is TRBV28; D remains unclear. This CDR3 has 11 residues. V was clipped by 5 bases and J by 4 bases, with 6 bases between them. Germline lookup yields CDR1 MDHEN and CDR2 SYDVKM. CDR3 amino acids: CASSPRYEQYF. CDR3 coding DNA: TGTGCCAGCAGTCCTCGGTACGAGCAGTACTTC.

The chain uses TRBV2 and TRBJ1-2; TRBD1 is a possible D gene (5 bases). The CDR3 length is 13 residues. From germline, CDR1 is SNHLY and CDR2 FYNNEI. V lost 9 bases to trimming and J lost 5 bases, with 16 bases between them. The CDR3 is CASWGGTDYGYTF. CDR3 DNA: TGTGCCAGTTGGGGAGGGACGGATTATGGCTACACCTTC.

The rearrangement joins TRBV4-3 to TRBJ1-2, with 10 bases matching TRBD1. Trimming cost V 9 bases and J 7 bases; bases outside gene matches: 8. From germline, CDR1 is LGHNA and CDR2 YSLEER. This CDR3 contains 13 residues. The CDR3: CASYGTGVGGYTF. Here the CDR3 DNA reads TGCGCCAGTTACGGGACAGGGGTTGGTGGCTACACCTTC.

The table lists this clone with a count of one. The J gene is TRBJ2-1, the V gene TRBV7-2; D uncertain. The CDR3 is 15 residues long. Trimming stripped 2 bases from V and 7 bases from J, with 15 bases between. The V gene's germline CDR1 is SGHTA and CDR2 FQGNSA. CDR3 residues: CASSLPGSVMNEQFF. The CDR3 bases are TGTGCCAGCAGCTTACCTGGCTCTGTAATGAATGAGCAGTTCTTC.

This chain joins TRBV6-5 and TRBJ2-2; the match to TRBD2 covers 7 bases. Losses at the gene ends were 0 bases for V and 4 bases for J; bases not matched to a gene: 5. CDR1 and CDR2 from the germline V gene are MNHEY and SVGAGI. This CDR3 region has 16 residues. CDR3 sequence reads: CASSYSAGVITGELFF. CDR3 nucleotide sequence: TGTGCCAGCAGTTACTCCGCGGGAGTTATCACCGGGGAGCTGTTTTTT.

The chain is built from TRBV13 and TRBJ2-7; tentative D call: TRBD2 (6 bases). The germline V and J ends were trimmed by 0 bases and 4 bases, with 13 bases remaining between them. The CDR3 is 15 residues long. Germline values: CDR1 PRHDT, CDR2 FYEKMQ (reference sequence). In DNA form, the CDR3 reads TGTGCCAGCAGCTTAGGAACGGGAGCAGGGTACGAGCAGTACTTC. Residues: CASSLGTGAGYEQYF.

The chain recombines TRBV5-1 with TRBJ2-7; D unclear. Trimming removed 0 bases at V and 7 bases at J, with 17 bases between. Germline lookup yields CDR1 SGHRS and CDR2 YFSETQ. The CDR3 runs 15 residues. CDR3 coding DNA: TGCGCCAGCAGCTTGGGGGCGTTTCTGGTCGAGGAGCAGTACTTC. This gives the protein CASSLGAFLVEEQYF.

This clone was counted a single time. The rearrangement joins TRBV10-3 to TRBJ2-7; TRBD1 agrees at 7 bases. Germline V gene lookup returns CDR1 ENHRY and CDR2 SYGVKD. The CDR3 extends over 13 amino acids. V gave up 5 bases and J gave up 3 bases; unmatched junction bases: 4. This CDR3 is CAISRDSNYEQYF. The DNA of the CDR3 is TGTGCCATCAGTCGGGACAGCAACTACGAGCAGTACTTC.

Turning to this clone: A read error may produce the germline difference seen at one junction end. The rearrangement links TRBV7-9 to TRBJ1-2, with D hard to call. The CDR3 is 13 amino acids. Germline CDR1 SEHNR, CDR2 FQNEAQ (reference sequence). CDR3: CSSSLVDNYGYTF. CDR3 sequence (DNA): TGTTCCAGCAGCTTAGTAGATAACTATGGCTACACCTTC.